This T cell receptor beta chain derives from a study of T-cell memory formation after mild COVID-19. V lost 4 bases to trimming and J lost 4 bases, with 15 bases between them. This CDR3 is 15 amino acids long. Germline CDR1 is PRHDT and CDR2 is FYEKMQ (reference sequence). TCRdb re-derived calls from the 5' RACE reads in MiXCR, one entry per CDR3 protein. The repertoire includes 450,000 or so distinct CDR3 sequences, about 23% of them detected once, and around 13% sits in the top ten. The chain carries TRBV13 and TRBJ2-3, with D maybe TRBD1 (5 bases). This TCR was recovered from an adult woman who had mild COVID-19 (a few samples of this study predate the infection). Cell type and time point are not known. Sequenced: PBMCs or a T cell subset sorted from them (not recorded which). The CDR3 loop reads CASSSAEQGSDTQYF. For the CDR3, the DNA is TGTGCCAGCAGCTCAGCCGAGCAGGGCTCAGATACGCAGTATTTT.